This T cell receptor beta chain stems from a study of blood T cell repertoires in COVID-19 (dated by TCRdb to 2020 to 2022). With respect to the entire study: Samples from collaborators originated in the United States, Italy and Spain and spanned both the acute and convalescent phases of COVID-19. Subjects who had been exposed to COVID-19, were actively infected with it, or had recovered from it provided the deeply sampled blood TCRbeta repertoires that made up the dataset. The material from the prospective study consisted of cDNA or gDNA derived from T cells, B-cell-depleted T cells, or PBMCs. A de-identified subject ID, COVID-19 status, age in years and sex were almost always included in the sample metadata. The samples were drawn from the first 160 participants of the ongoing ImmuneRACE study and from 1,254 subjects provided by 6 global collaborators. Where HLA class I and class II types were available, the types were taken from metadata supplied by the sample provider, not from assay-based typing. The repertoires were released in a freely available public database intended as a resource for research on the immune response to SARS-CoV-2.

TCRbeta CDR3 regions were amplified from genomic DNA by means of the immunoSEQ Assay, a bias-controlled multiplex PCR. The authors' pipeline ran thus. The number of nucleated cells in each sample was estimated by amplification of reference gene primers within the assay. To quantify the absolute abundance of each unique TCRbeta CDR3 rearrangement, sequence reads were collapsed and filtered. For each sample, productive Simpson clonality was calculated as the square root of Simpson's diversity index across productive rearrangements. TCRdb mirrors the immuneACCESS table, restricted to in-frame sequences. Some clones are absent from its copies; in checked studies, under half trace to an unresolved V gene, and the reason for the others is unknown. V and J calls and clone size are those listed in that table; D and trimming were worked out from the DNA. The sample data list 300,000 or so clones, and around 87% of these were observed just once. The ten largest account for 1.3% of the sample.

As encoded in the germline V gene (reference sequence), CDR1 is WNHNN while CDR2 is SYGVQD. The CDR3 starts with the cysteine, ends with the phenylalanine, and has 12 residues. The retained sequence is limited to the CDR3, 36 bases, with the frame set at the first base. Germline trimming: 6 bases from V, 12 bases from J; junction bases outside gene matches: 6. For this clone: Its cognate antigen has yet to be identified. One base away there is no much larger clone; base qualities are not given.

Whole blood was collected in K2EDTA tubes by collaborating institutions according to the institutions' own protocols. Collaborator samples were shipped for TCRbeta analysis as frozen whole blood, isolated PBMCs, or DNA extracted from either sample type. Overall results and qualifications from the work: Clinical and demographic metadata were provided uncurated, with the amount varying by source and participant.

Input material: peripheral blood. The sequence was collected from a man between 70 and 80 years old with acute or convalescent COVID-19. The chain joins TRBV10-1 to TRBJ1-1; TRBD1 lines up with 11 middle nucleotides. The sequenced DNA: TGCGCCAGCAGCAACCGGGACAGGGGGACTTTCTTT. Its product reads: CASSNRDRGTFF.